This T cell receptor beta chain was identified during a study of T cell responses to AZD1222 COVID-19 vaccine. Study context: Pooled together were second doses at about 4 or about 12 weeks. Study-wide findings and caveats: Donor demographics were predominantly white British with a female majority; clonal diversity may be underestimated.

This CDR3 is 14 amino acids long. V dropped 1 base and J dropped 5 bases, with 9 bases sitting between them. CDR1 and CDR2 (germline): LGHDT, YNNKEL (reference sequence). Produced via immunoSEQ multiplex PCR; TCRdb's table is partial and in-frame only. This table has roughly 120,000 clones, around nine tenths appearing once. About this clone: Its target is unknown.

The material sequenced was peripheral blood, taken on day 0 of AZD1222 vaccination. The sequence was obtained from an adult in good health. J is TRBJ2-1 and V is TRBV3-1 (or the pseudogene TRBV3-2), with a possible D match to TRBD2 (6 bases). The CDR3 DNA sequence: TGTGCCAGCAGCCAAGCGGGAGCAGACAATGAGCAGTTCTTC. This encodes CASSQAGADNEQFF.